This T cell receptor (beta chain) was captured by sequencing in a study of shared clonotypes between healthy human individuals. Study-level background: The people who gave samples were a couple of women and a few men aged 18 to 49.

The run depth of the assay was deep. Original methodology: Junction-only sequences produced by ImmunoSEQ had no quality scores, so filtering differed. Repertoires were generated with immunoSEQ multiplex PCR, while TCRdb's copy carries only in-frame clones and drops some. That table supplies the V and J calls and clone size; D and trimming were determined from the DNA. The data contain hundreds of thousands of clones, roughly 72% of them singletons. The germline V gene has CDR1 MGHRA and CDR2 YSYEKL. The CDR3 runs 17 residues. After removal of 1 base from V and 1 base from J, the junction contained 6 bases not matched to a gene.

The source of this sequence is a woman aged 25 to 45 in good health. Sequencing input: memory CD4+ T cells sorted from blood. Subset here: CD45RA-negative fraction. The chain joins TRBV4-1 to TRBJ2-7; 11 bases are shared with TRBD2. The DNA for the CDR3 is TGCGCCAGCAGCCAAGGTCGGCTAGCGGGGGGATCCTACGAGCAGTACTTC. As protein: CASSQGRLAGGSYEQYF.